This T cell receptor (beta chain) originates from a study of blood T cell repertoires in COVID-19. Study background: The cDNA or gDNA used as material had been derived from T cells, B-cell-depleted T cells, or PBMCs.

Individuals aged 18 to 89 years were recruited from 20 to 25 US areas. Cohorts were based on clinical histories the participants reported. CDR1 is SQVTM, CDR2 ANQGSEA, per germline. The CDR3 covers 14 residues. The V and J ends lost 6 bases and 7 bases, in that order; junction bases with no gene match: 9. Only in-frame clones appear in the TCRdb table, and some are missing; sequencing was by immunoSEQ multiplex PCR. The table includes about 480,000 clones, roughly 90% detected once. This receptor was obtained from a woman aged 40 to 55 who had recovered from COVID-19. The chain is built from TRBV29-1 and TRBJ1-4; TRBD1 matches 9 bases. Sequencing input: PBMCs or T cells enriched from blood (not recorded which). CDR3 protein: CSVSTGTGSEKLFF. The CDR3 DNA follows: TGCAGCGTCTCAACGGGGACAGGGAGTGAAAAACTGTTTTTT. Filled out from reference TRBV29-1 and TRBJ1-4, the complete variable domain reads SAVISQKPSRDICQRGTSLTIQCQVDSQVTMMFWYRQQPGQSLTLIATANQGSEATYESGFVIDKFPISRPNLTFSTLTVSNMSPEDSSIYLCSVSTGTGSEKLFFGSGTQLSVL.